The 26 T cell receptor beta chains below were found in one sample sequenced in a study of T-cell memory formation after mild COVID-19. TCRdb reprocessed the 5' RACE reads via MiXCR and lists one record per CDR3 protein. Found here are roughly 250,000 distinct CDR3 sequences, 16% of them singletons; the top ten hold 20% to 25%. What was sequenced was PBMCs or a T cell subset sorted from them (not recorded which). The source of these receptors is a young man who had mild COVID-19 (a few samples of this study predate the infection). Cell type and time point are not known.

The genes are TRBV20-1 and TRBJ2-7; TRBD1 might be the D (6 bases). The CDR3 length is 15 residues. Germline assignment: CDR1 DFQATT and CDR2 SNEGSKA (reference sequence). V lost 1 base and J lost 6, with 19 bases in between. The CDR3 region is CSARATGFYPSEQYF. CDR3 DNA: TGCAGTGCTAGAGCTACAGGGTTTTACCCTTCCGAGCAGTACTTC.

In this sample, this clonotype turned up a few times. The chain has TRBV4-1 and TRBJ2-5; 9 bases line up with TRBD2. The CDR3 has 16 amino acids. J lost 5 bases, V lost 5 bases, and 12 bases had no gene match. Germline V gene data show CDR1 as MGHRA and CDR2 as YSYEKL. As DNA, the CDR3 is TGCGCCAGCAGCTTTAAGGCGGGGGGGAGACTGGAGACCCAGTACTTC. This translates into CASSFKAGGRLETQYF.

This clonotype was observed a single time. The chain couples TRBV12-3 or TRBV12-4 to TRBJ2-3; 8 positions agree with TRBD1. The CDR3 loop spans 13 amino acids. With V trimmed by 8 bases and J by 4 bases, 5 bases remained unmatched. The CDR3, as DNA: TGTGCCAGCGTAGACAGGGGATCAGATACGCAGTATTTT. This translates into CASVDRGSDTQYF.

This clonotype has a count of ten or more. This chain connects TRBV6-6 to TRBJ1-6; 7 nucleotides agree with TRBD1. The CDR3 covers 14 residues. Germline CDR1 MNHNY, CDR2 SVGAGI (reference sequence). The J segment lost 11 bases and the V segment lost 0 bases, leaving 4 bases of the junction unmatched. The CDR3 is CASSYSGQGAPLHF. The CDR3 DNA is TGTGCCAGCAGTTACTCGGGTCAGGGGGCACCCCTCCACTTT.

This chain uses TRBV7-9 with TRBJ2-3; maybe TRBD1 (8 bases). This CDR3 has 15 amino acids. The V end lost 5 bases, the J end lost 6 bases, and 18 bases lay between the germline ends. Germline values: CDR1 SEHNR, CDR2 FQNEAQ (reference sequence). The CDR3 sequence is CASSMGQAGVDTQYF. CDR3 DNA sequence: TGTGCCAGCAGCATGGGACAGGCGGGGGTGGATACGCAGTATTTT. The full variable domain, in which reference TRBV7-9 and TRBJ2-3 provide the parts outside the CDR3, is DTGVSQNPRHKITKRGQNVTFRCDPISEHNRLYWYRQTLGQGPEFLTYFQNEAQLEKSRLLSDRFSAERPKGSFSTLEIQRTEQGDSAMYLCASSMGQAGVDTQYFGPGTRLTVL.

CDR3 in amino acids: CASSLAPLAYEQYV. CDR3 DNA sequence: TGTGCCAGCAGCTTAGCGCCGTTAGCCTACGAGCAGTACGTC. This chain links TRBV7-2 with TRBJ2-7; no clear D. V was trimmed by 0 bases and J by 2 bases, leaving 8 bases between them. In germline, CDR1 is SGHTA, CDR2 FQGNSA. The CDR3 spans 14 residues.

The chain combines TRBV7-9 with TRBJ2-2, with D tentatively TRBD1 (6 bases). Germline V lookup: CDR1 SEHNR, CDR2 FQNEAQ (reference sequence). V was trimmed by 5 bases and J by 8 bases, leaving 18 bases between them. The CDR3 spans 15 residues. The CDR3 DNA reads TGTGCCAGCAGCCCACAGGGAAATGCACCGGGGGAGCTGTTTTTT. Translating gives CASSPQGNAPGELFF. Full variable domain (remainder filled in from reference TRBV7-9 and TRBJ2-2): DTGVSQNPRHKITKRGQNVTFRCDPISEHNRLYWYRQTLGQGPEFLTYFQNEAQLEKSRLLSDRFSAERPKGSFSTLEIQRTEQGDSAMYLCASSPQGNAPGELFFGEGSRLTVL.

In this sample, this clonotype turned up many times. The rearrangement joins TRBV28 to TRBJ2-2; D is undetermined. The germline CDR1 and CDR2 sequences are MDHEN and SYDVKM. The V and J ends lost 4 bases and 1 base respectively, with 4 bases between them. The CDR3 contains 13 residues. CDR3 residues: CASSSQNTGELFF. CDR3 in DNA: TGTGCCAGCAGTTCTCAGAACACCGGGGAGCTGTTTTTT.

This clonotype turned up a few times. This chain's CDR3 is CASSQEGVTGGLQSTDTQYF. The DNA for the CDR3 is TGCGCCAGCAGCCAAGAGGGGGTAACGGGGGGCCTTCAGAGCACAGATACGCAGTATTTT. The V and J genes are TRBV4-3 and TRBJ2-3, with D possibly TRBD2 on 7 matching bases. CDR1 is LGHNA, CDR2 YSLEER, per germline. V was pared by 0 bases and J by 0 bases, with 22 bases between. The CDR3 contains 20 residues.

This chain joins TRBV7-6 and TRBJ2-5; D possibly corresponds to TRBD2 (6 bases). This CDR3 region has 16 residues. Trimming shortened V by 1 base and J by 2 bases, and 14 bases separated the two germline ends. Germline CDR1 and CDR2: SGHVS and FNYEAQ. CDR3: CASSLGPSVRQETQYF. Written as DNA, the CDR3 is TGTGCCAGCAGCTTAGGTCCTAGCGTTCGACAAGAGACCCAGTACTTC.

This clonotype showed up just a few times. The chain uses TRBV4-2 and TRBJ2-5, with 9 bases lining up with TRBD2. V was pared by 0 bases and J by 5 bases, with 10 bases of the junction left unmatched. Looked up from germline, CDR1 is LGHNA and CDR2 is YNFKEQ. CDR3 length: 17 residues. The CDR3 loop reads CASSQDLGGGATETQYF. The CDR3 coding sequence is TGTGCCAGCAGCCAAGATTTAGGCGGGGGGGCCACGGAGACCCAGTACTTC.

This clonotype was seen only a few times. This chain uses TRBV20-1 with TRBJ2-6, with D uncertain. Germline CDR1 DFQATT, CDR2 SNEGSKA (reference sequence). The germline V and J ends were trimmed by 3 bases and 0 bases, with 9 bases remaining between them. The CDR3 contains 15 residues. The CDR3 loop reads CSARSGSSGANVLTF. As DNA, the CDR3 is TGCAGTGCTAGGTCCGGCTCCTCTGGGGCCAACGTCCTGACTTTC.

The chain joins TRBV12-3 or TRBV12-4 to TRBJ2-2; 9 nucleotides line up with TRBD1. V lost 8 bases to trimming and J lost 0 bases; unmatched junction nucleotides: 4. The CDR3 length is 15 residues. This chain's CDR3 is CASGGQGSNTGELFF. The DNA for the CDR3 is TGTGCCAGCGGGGGACAGGGATCGAACACCGGGGAGCTGTTTTTT.

The chain carries TRBV6-4 and TRBJ2-1, with no clear D. This CDR3 contains 11 residues. The germline V gene has CDR1 MRHNA and CDR2 SNTAGT. Trimming shortened V by 6 bases and J by 8 bases, and 8 bases separated the two germline ends. CDR3 sequence reads: CASSVTDEQFF. The CDR3 DNA reads as TGTGCCAGCAGCGTGACTGATGAGCAGTTCTTC.

This clonotype was seen more than once but under ten times. The chain uses TRBV19 and TRBJ1-1, with D possibly matching TRBD1 (5 bases). CDR3 length equals 15 residues. Germline values: CDR1 LNHDA, CDR2 SQIVND (reference sequence). The V and J ends lost 3 bases and 0 bases respectively, with 11 bases between them. In nucleotides, the CDR3 is TGTGCCAGTAGTATGGGGCACACCGTGAACACTGAAGCTTTCTTT. It specifies CASSMGHTVNTEAFF.

The CDR3: CASSTDRSTEAFF. CDR3 coding DNA: TGTGCCAGCAGCACGGACAGGAGCACTGAAGCTTTCTTT. The rearrangement links TRBV7-8 to TRBJ1-1; 7 nucleotides match TRBD1. The germline V gene encodes CDR1 SGHVS and CDR2 FQNEAQ. The CDR3 extends over 13 amino acids. Trimming took 5 bases from V and 4 from J; bases not matched to a gene: 4.

This clonotype was picked up a small number of times. This rearrangement joins TRBV10-3 to TRBJ1-5; D perhaps matches TRBD1 (5 bases). This CDR3 is built from 15 residues. V lost 3 bases and J 0 bases, leaving 9 bases between the germline ends. CDR1 and CDR2 from the germline V gene are ENHRY and SYGVKD. The CDR3 nucleotides are TGTGCCATCAGTGACGGGGGAAATAGCAATCAGCCCCAGCATTTT. Amino acid sequence: CAISDGGNSNQPQHF.

This clonotype was counted only a few times. This sequence joins TRBV7-2 and TRBJ2-7; 9 bases align to TRBD1. V was clipped by 5 bases and J by 3 bases; unmatched bases: 5. This CDR3 spans 14 amino acids. Germline V CDR1 and CDR2: SGHTA, FQGNSA. The CDR3 coding sequence is TGTGCCAGCAGCCGGACAGGGGCGGACTACGAGCAGTACTTC. Protein product: CASSRTGADYEQYF.

This clonotype appeared many times. V is TRBV11-1 and J is TRBJ2-1; D is perhaps TRBD1 (7 bases). CDR1 is SGHAT and CDR2 is FQDESV in the germline V gene (reference sequence). The ends were cut back, 0 bases at V and 1 base at J, with 10 bases in the middle. This CDR3 region has 16 residues. The CDR3 reads CASSLASGGSYNEQFF. The DNA of the CDR3 is TGTGCCAGCAGCTTAGCGTCAGGGGGGTCCTACAATGAGCAGTTCTTC. Full variable domain (remainder filled in from reference TRBV11-1 and TRBJ2-1): EAEVAQSPRYKITEKSQAVAFWCDPISGHATLYWYRQILGQGPELLVQFQDESVVDDSQLPKDRFSAERLKGVDSTLKIQPAELGDSAMYLCASSLASGGSYNEQFFGPGTRLTVL.

This clonotype has a handful of counts. The genes are TRBV6-5 and TRBJ1-6; no clear D. The germline CDR1 and CDR2 sequences are MNHEY and SVGAGI. The CDR3 is 13 residues long. V lost 10 bases to trimming and J lost 4 bases, with 11 bases between them. The CDR3 reads CATTREYNSPLHF. CDR3 in DNA: TGTGCCACCACCCGGGAGTATAATTCACCCCTCCACTTT.

This clonotype was counted between two and nine times. The chain is built from TRBV7-9 and TRBJ2-1; TRBD1 or TRBD2 may be the D gene (7 bases each). The CDR3 contains 11 residues. From germline, CDR1 is SEHNR and CDR2 FQNEAQ (reference sequence). Trimming took 9 bases from V and 8 from J, leaving 11 bases between them. CDR3 residues: CASQGGDEQFF. The DNA for the CDR3 is TGTGCCAGTCAGGGGGGGGATGAGCAGTTCTTC.

This clonotype was observed at least ten times. This sequence joins TRBV7-6 and TRBJ1-1; 7 bases are shared with TRBD1. This CDR3 comprises 14 residues. Per germline, CDR1 SGHVS and CDR2 FNYEAQ. Losses at the gene ends were 5 bases for V and 6 bases for J; bases not matched to a gene: 9. CDR3 protein: CASSPDRVDAEAFF. CDR3 nucleotide sequence: TGTGCCAGCAGCCCCGACAGGGTCGATGCTGAAGCTTTCTTT.

This clonotype was counted at least ten times. The V call is TRBV11-2, the J call TRBJ2-1; perhaps TRBD2 as D (6 bases). The V gene's germline CDR1 is SGHAT and CDR2 FQNNGV. Between the trimmed V and J ends, which lost 3 bases and 9 bases, there was a span of 21 bases. The CDR3 is 16 amino acids. CDR3 sequence (DNA): TGTGCCAGCAGCTTTGCAGGGTCGGGACTGTCCTCTGAGCAGTTCTTC. It yields the protein CASSFAGSGLSSEQFF.

The V and J genes are TRBV5-1 and TRBJ1-1; unclear D gene. The CDR3 runs 14 residues. Germline lookup yields CDR1 SGHRS and CDR2 YFSETQ. V was pared by 0 bases and J by 3 bases, with 9 bases between. The CDR3 sequence is CASSLGLGDTEAFF. CDR3 in DNA: TGCGCCAGCAGCTTGGGACTTGGGGACACTGAAGCTTTCTTT.

A single count supports this clonotype. The V call is TRBV7-2, the J call TRBJ1-1, with D possibly TRBD1 on 5 matching bases. The V gene lost 1 base and the J gene lost 8 bases, with 14 bases spanning the gap. This CDR3 has 14 amino acids. Per germline, CDR1 SGHTA and CDR2 FQGNSA. The CDR3 sequence: CASSLEWGPREAFF. In DNA form, the CDR3 reads TGTGCCAGCAGCTTAGAGTGGGGACCCCGCGAAGCTTTCTTT. Full variable domain (outside the CDR3, taken from reference TRBV7-2 and TRBJ1-1): GAGVSQSPSNKVTEKGKDVELRCDPISGHTALYWYRQSLGQGLEFLIYFQGNSAPDKSGLPSDRFSAERTGGSVSTLTIQRTQQEDSAVYLCASSLEWGPREAFFGQGTRLTVV.

The chain couples TRBV15 to TRBJ1-2, with no clear D. This CDR3 has 14 residues. Germline V lookup: CDR1 LNHNV, CDR2 YYDKDF (reference sequence). Trimming took off 5 bases at V and 3 bases at J, with 13 bases between the two ends. CDR3 DNA sequence: TGTGCCACCAGCCGCGAATTTGCCCACTATGGCTACACCTTC. Its protein is CATSREFAHYGYTF.